This T cell receptor beta chain comes out of a study of T cell responses to AZD1222 COVID-19 vaccine. General study points: Nearly half of the spike-specific TCRs reportedly recognize variant regions that carry no mutations.

On this clone itself: The target antigen is unknown. This same CDR3 is encoded by further DNA sequences in the sample.

Both about-4-week and about-12-week second-dose recipients were combined. Measured with immunoSEQ multiplex PCR; TCRdb has only the in-frame clones, and not every one. This sample has over 150,000 clones; around 90% occur once, and the top ten carry around a tenth. The starting material was peripheral blood, obtained 28 days after the second AZD1222 dose. This sequence was found in an adult who received the AZD1222 COVID-19 vaccine.

CDR3: CAWSTSGANVLTF. The CDR3 DNA reads as TGTGCCTGGAGTACTTCTGGGGCCAACGTCCTGACTTTC. This sequence joins TRBV30 and TRBJ2-6; D remains unclear. The CDR3 runs 13 residues. Germline V gene lookup returns CDR1 GTSNPN and CDR2 SVGIG (reference sequence). Trimming shortened V by 2 bases and J by 1 base, and 3 bases separated the two germline ends.